The clone carrying this TCR beta chain showed up just a few times. Its cognate antigen is unknown. The record originates from a study of cytomegalovirus exposure and HLA in healthy donors. Points from the study as a whole: In an earlier analysis, most TCR beta V segments were productive about 87% or about 30% of the time. It was 150 to 200 TCR beta chains that were listed as cytomegalovirus-associated.

Donors likely had unrecorded immune exposures despite being nominally healthy when sampled. 13 Jbeta primers and 60 Vbeta primers were used for the PCR. Produced via immunoSEQ multiplex PCR; TCRdb's table is partial and in-frame only. Of 150,000 to 200,000 clones listed, under 80% were seen once; the top ten hold around 2.9%. The J segment lost 2 bases and the V segment lost 4 bases, leaving 3 bases of the junction unmatched. The CDR3 runs 15 residues. Germline CDR1 SGHRS, CDR2 YFSETQ. The receptor was isolated from a man aged 35 to 55 in good health and CMV-seronegative. The rearrangement links TRBV5-1 to TRBJ2-1; 10 bases match TRBD2. Sequenced input: PBMCs. As DNA, the CDR3 is TGCGCCAGCAGCCTGGGGACTAGCGCCTACAATGAGCAGTTCTTC. This translates into CASSLGTSAYNEQFF.